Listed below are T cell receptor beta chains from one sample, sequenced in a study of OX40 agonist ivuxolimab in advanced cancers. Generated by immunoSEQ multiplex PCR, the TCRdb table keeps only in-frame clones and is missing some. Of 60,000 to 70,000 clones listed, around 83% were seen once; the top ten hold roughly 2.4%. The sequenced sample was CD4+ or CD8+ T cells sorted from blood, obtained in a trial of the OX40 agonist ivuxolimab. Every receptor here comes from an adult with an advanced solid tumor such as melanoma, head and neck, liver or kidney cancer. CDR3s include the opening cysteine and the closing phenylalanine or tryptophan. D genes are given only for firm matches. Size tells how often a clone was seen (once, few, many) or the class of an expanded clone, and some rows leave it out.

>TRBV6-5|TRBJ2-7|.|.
CASSYSLQALSYEQYF
TGTGCCAGCAGTTACTCGCTACAGGCCCTTTCCTACGAGCAGTACTTC
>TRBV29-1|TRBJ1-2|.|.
CSALGDGTNYGYTF
TGCAGCGCCCTGGGGGACGGTACTAACTATGGCTACACCTTC
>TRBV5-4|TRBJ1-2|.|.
CASSRDEYNYGYTF
TGTGCCAGCAGCCGAGACGAATACAACTATGGCTACACCTTC
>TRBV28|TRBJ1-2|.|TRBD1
CASIPVAGGVYGYTF
TGTGCCAGCATCCCTGTGGCAGGGGGCGTCTATGGCTACACCTTC
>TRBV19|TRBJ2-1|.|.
CASSIQNEQFF
TGTGCCAGTAGTATCCAGAATGAGCAGTTCTTC
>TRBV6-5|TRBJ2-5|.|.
CASSEGQRQETQYF
TGTGCCAGCTCGGAGGGACAGCGCCAAGAGACCCAGTACTTC
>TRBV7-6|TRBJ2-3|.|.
CASSSWTISDTQYF
TGTGCCAGCAGCTCTTGGACTATCTCGGATACGCAGTATTTT
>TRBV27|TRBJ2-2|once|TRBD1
CAIRRTGNTGELFF
TGTGCCATCCGTAGGACAGGGAACACCGGGGAGCTGTTTTTT
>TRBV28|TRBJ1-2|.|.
CASSLAGYGYTF
TGTGCCAGCAGTTTGGCGGGATATGGCTACACCTTC
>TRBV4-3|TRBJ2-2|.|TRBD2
CASSHGGGNTGELFF
TGCGCCAGCAGCCATGGCGGGGGGAACACCGGGGAGCTGTTTTTT
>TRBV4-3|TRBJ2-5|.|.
CASSQEPTGQETQYF
TGCGCCAGCAGCCAAGAACCAACAGGCCAAGAGACCCAGTACTTC
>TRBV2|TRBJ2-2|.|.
CAPRDSSTGELFF
TGTGCCCCCCGGGACTCCAGTACCGGGGAGCTGTTTTTT
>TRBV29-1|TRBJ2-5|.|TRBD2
CSVSSGQETQYF
TGCAGCGTCTCTAGCGGACAAGAGACCCAGTACTTC
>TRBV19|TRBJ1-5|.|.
CASSIATGTLKNQPQHF
TGTGCCAGTAGTATAGCTACCGGGACCCTAAAAAATCAGCCCCAGCATTTT
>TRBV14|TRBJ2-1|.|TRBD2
CASSPEGLSSGEGLGNEQFF
TGTGCCAGCAGCCCCGAGGGACTAAGTAGCGGGGAGGGTTTGGGCAATGAGCAGTTCTTC
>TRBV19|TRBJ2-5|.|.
CASSIPQETQYF
TGTGCCAGTAGTATTCCGCAAGAGACCCAGTACTTC